The 19 T cell receptor beta chains below all came from one sample that was sequenced in a study of shared T cell receptors in the human thymus. TCRdb keeps only in-frame clones here, not all; method: immunoSEQ multiplex PCR. The sample lists over 650,000 clones, about 90% seen once, with more than 0.009% in the top ten. This sample also appeared in a second study, on human thymus T cells.

Sequenced input: thymocytes. The receptors derive from a boy under three years old with a congenital heart defect.

The rearrangement joins TRBV7-2 to TRBJ2-7, with 11 bases aligning to TRBD2. After removal of 2 bases from V and 3 bases from J, the junction contained 3 bases not matched to a gene. The germline gives CDR1 SGHTA, CDR2 FQGNSA. This CDR3 is built from 15 residues. This chain's CDR3 is CASSLLAGGRYEQYF. In nucleotides, the CDR3 is TGTGCCAGCAGCTTACTAGCGGGGGGCCGCTACGAGCAGTACTTC.

This clone appeared a few times. This chain connects TRBV5-8 to TRBJ1-5; possible D gene TRBD1, 5 bases. The CDR3 sequence is 14 residues long. CDR1 and CDR2 from the germline V gene are SGHTS and YDEGEE. V lost 0 bases and J lost 3, with 7 bases in between. The CDR3 nucleotides read TGTGCCAGCAGCTTGGGCAGGGACAATCAGCCCCAGCATTTT. Its protein is CASSLGRDNQPQHF.

Of note for this clone: At the DNA level, this CDR3 is encoded by other sequences in the same sample as well. The CDR3 spells CASSEGGGTEAFF. CDR3 in DNA: TGTGCCAGCAGTGAAGGGGGGGGGACTGAAGCTTTCTTT. V and J are TRBV6-1 and TRBJ1-1, with D perhaps TRBD1 (5 bases). CDR3 length equals 13 residues. Trimming cost V 1 base and J 5 bases, with 8 bases left between them. Germline CDR1 is MNHNS and CDR2 is SASEGT.

The chain recombines TRBV5-6 with TRBJ1-1; the match to TRBD1 covers 7 bases. With V trimmed by 0 bases and J by 1 base, 6 bases remained unmatched. CDR3 length: 16 residues. Germline V CDR1 and CDR2: SGHDT, YYEEEE. In DNA form, the CDR3 reads TGTGCCAGCAGCTTGGATACACAGGGGCCGAACACTGAAGCTTTCTTT. This translates into CASSLDTQGPNTEAFF.

The chain is built from TRBV4-3 and TRBJ2-7, with D unclear. This CDR3 is built from 15 residues. Per the germline V gene, CDR1 is LGHNA and CDR2 is YSLEER. Deletions cut 0 bases from V and 2 bases from J, with 11 bases between. The chain's CDR3 is CASSQDRGDPYEQYF. CDR3 nucleotides: TGCGCCAGCAGCCAAGATCGAGGAGACCCCTACGAGCAGTACTTC.

V usage is TRBV5-8 and J usage is TRBJ2-7, with D perhaps matching TRBD1 (6 bases). This CDR3 is built from 14 residues. Germline CDR1 SGHTS, CDR2 YDEGEE. V was pared by 6 bases and J by 4 bases, with 17 bases between. CDR3 DNA sequence: TGTGCCAGCAACATACGGGGCAGGGGATACGAGCAGTACTTC. This sequence encodes CASNIRGRGYEQYF.

The CDR3 reads CASSQGTSGGETQYF. DNA of the CDR3: TGTGCCAGCAGCCAAGGAACTAGCGGGGGCGAGACCCAGTACTTC. The J gene is TRBJ2-5, the V gene TRBV9; 11 positions match TRBD2. Germline lookup yields CDR1 SGDLS and CDR2 YYNGEE. With V trimmed by 4 bases and J by 5 bases, 7 bases remained unmatched. The CDR3 extends over 15 amino acids. Complete variable domain (other parts from reference TRBV9 and TRBJ2-5): DSGVTQTPKHLITATGQRVTLRCSPRSGDLSVYWYQQSLDQGLQFLIQYYNGEERAKGNILERFSAQQFPDLHSELNLSSLELGDSALYFCASSQGTSGGETQYFGPGTRLLVL.

The chain employs TRBV7-2 and TRBJ2-7, with 10 bases fitting TRBD2. Germline CDR1 is SGHTA and CDR2 is FQGNSA. With 5 bases clipped from V and 2 bases from J, the junction kept 12 bases outside the gene matches. The CDR3 contains 17 residues. CDR3: CASSPAPLAGEPYEQYF. DNA of the CDR3: TGTGCCAGCAGCCCCGCTCCGCTAGCGGGAGAACCCTACGAGCAGTACTTC.

This clone was seen once. V and J are TRBV4-3 and TRBJ2-1, with 8 bases fitting TRBD2. This CDR3 comprises 18 residues. V shed 0 bases and J 7 bases; nucleotides not matched to a gene: 14. Per the germline V gene, CDR1 is LGHNA and CDR2 is YSLEER. In DNA, the CDR3 is TGCGCCAGCAGCCAAGACGCCCGGGGTGCGGGGGGTAGGAATGAGCAGTTCTTC. It translates to CASSQDARGAGGRNEQFF.

This clone was picked up a small number of times. The chain uses TRBV15 and TRBJ2-4, with 11 bases that match TRBD2. V shed 0 bases and J 4 bases; nucleotides not matched to a gene: 5. Germline CDR1 reads LNHNV; CDR2 reads YYDKDF (reference sequence). This CDR3 has 17 residues. CDR3 nucleotides: TGTGCCACCAGCAGAGACCATAGCGGGGGGGAAAAAAACATTCAGTACTTC. Translation: CATSRDHSGGEKNIQYF.

The V and J genes are TRBV19 and TRBJ2-7, with 7 bases lining up with TRBD2. V lost 5 bases, J lost 5 bases, and 9 bases stayed unmatched. The germline V gene encodes CDR1 LNHDA and CDR2 SQIVND (reference sequence). The CDR3 runs 14 residues. The CDR3 sequence is CASSGWGGGDEQYF. The CDR3 region has the DNA TGTGCCAGTAGTGGGTGGGGGGGAGGCGACGAGCAGTACTTC.

The rearrangement uses TRBV7-2 and TRBJ2-3; 11 nucleotides align to TRBD1. The CDR3 length is 15 residues. V was clipped by 9 bases and J by 2 bases; unmatched bases: 7. The V gene's germline CDR1 is SGHTA and CDR2 FQGNSA. The CDR3 sequence is CASLAGQGVTDTQYF. The CDR3 bases are TGTGCCAGTCTAGCGGGACAGGGGGTCACAGATACGCAGTATTTT.

In its sample, this clone was seen once. J is TRBJ2-1 and V is TRBV7-9, with TRBD2 identical over 9 bases. The V and J ends lost 5 bases and 3 bases, in that order; junction bases with no gene match: 11. Germline V lookup: CDR1 SEHNR, CDR2 FQNEAQ (reference sequence). This CDR3 comprises 17 residues. This chain's CDR3 is CASSDVLSGSHYNEQFF. In DNA form, the CDR3 reads TGTGCCAGCAGCGACGTCCTTAGCGGGAGTCACTACAATGAGCAGTTCTTC.

V usage is TRBV4-3 and J usage is TRBJ1-5; the D is unclear. The germline gives CDR1 LGHNA, CDR2 YSLEER. Trimming pared 1 base from V and 1 base from J, leaving 5 bases between. The CDR3 has 14 amino acids. CDR3 sequence (DNA): TGCGCCAGCAGCCAAGCGTCGAGCAATCAGCCCCAGCATTTT. This codes for CASSQASSNQPQHF.

To note about this clone: Germline and junction disagree at one end, which may indicate a read error. This sample includes further DNA sequences coding for the same CDR3. The gene calls are TRBV2 and TRBJ1-6, with 7 nucleotides matching TRBD1. Germline V gene data show CDR1 as SNHLY and CDR2 as FYNNEI. The CDR3 sequence is 18 residues long. CDR3 sequence (DNA): TGTGCCAGCAGTGGTGCAGGGGGAGTACCTTTCTATAATTCCCCCCTCCACTTT. The encoded protein is CASSGAGGVPFYNSPLHF. Using reference TRBV2 and TRBJ1-6 for the parts outside the CDR3, the full variable domain is EPEVTQTPSHQVTQMGQEVILRCVPISNHLYFYWYRQILGQKVEFLVSFYNNEISEKSEIFDDQFSVERPDGSNFTLKIRSTKLEDSAMYFCASSGAGGVPFYNSPLHFGNGTRLTVT.

A few counts support this clone. V gene TRBV6-4 combines with J gene TRBJ2-5; TRBD2 might be the D (6 bases). In germline, CDR1 is MRHNA, CDR2 SNTAGT. This CDR3 comprises 16 residues. Between the trimmed V and J ends, which lost 4 bases and 1 base, there was a span of 16 bases. CDR3 region: CASSAPPGTFQETQYF. DNA of the CDR3: TGTGCCAGCAGTGCCCCCCCCGGGACTTTCCAAGAGACCCAGTACTTC.

CDR3 bases: TGTGCCTGGCAGGGGGTTACTTCCTACGAGCAGTACTTC. Translated: CAWQGVTSYEQYF. The V and J genes are TRBV30 and TRBJ2-7; 7 positions match TRBD1. The J segment lost 1 base and the V segment lost 5 bases, leaving 5 bases of the junction unmatched. Germline V gene sequence: CDR1 GTSNPN, CDR2 SVGIG (reference sequence). This CDR3 is built from 13 residues. Full variable domain (missing parts from reference TRBV30 and TRBJ2-7): SQTIHQWPATLVQPVGSPLSLECTVEGTSNPNLYWYRQAAGRGLQLLFYSVGIGQISSEVPQNLSASRPQDRQFILSSKKLLLSDSGFYLCAWQGVTSYEQYFGPGTRLTVT.

The rearrangement joins TRBV5-4 to TRBJ2-1, with unresolved D. With 0 bases removed from V and 8 bases from J, the gap between germline ends came to 3 bases. Germline V gene data show CDR1 as SGHNT and CDR2 as YYREEE (reference sequence). This CDR3 has 11 residues. CDR3 DNA sequence: TGTGCCAGCAGCTTGGCGTATGAGCAGTTCTTC. Its translation: CASSLAYEQFF.

The CDR3 loop reads CAILPRTDSSGANVLTF. Here the CDR3 DNA reads TGTGCCATCCTACCGCGGACAGATAGCTCTGGGGCCAACGTCCTGACTTTC. The chain is built from TRBV10-3 and TRBJ2-6; D is perhaps TRBD1 (6 bases). The germline V and J ends were trimmed by 8 bases and 0 bases, with 17 bases remaining between them. The CDR3 is 17 residues long. The germline gives CDR1 ENHRY, CDR2 SYGVKD.